The rows below give T cell receptor beta chains drawn from one sample of a study of cytomegalovirus exposure and HLA in healthy donors. Method: immunoSEQ multiplex PCR; TCRdb's copy keeps in-frame clones and lacks some. The sample records fewer than 140,000 clones, around 76% being singletons. Sequencing was carried out using PBMCs. The receptors were gathered from a woman aged 45-59 years in good health and CMV-seropositive. CDR3s include the opening cysteine and the closing phenylalanine or tryptophan. D genes are given only for firm matches. The listing skips clone size in some rows; elsewhere it reads once, few, many or a size class.

V gene	J gene	clone size	D gene	CDR3 protein	CDR3 DNA
TRBV6-1	TRBJ2-2	-	-	CASSEFTVLTGELFF	TGTGCCAGCAGTGAATTTACAGTCCTCACCGGGGAGCTGTTTTTT
TRBV7-9	TRBJ1-1	-	-	CASSPTPGGNTEAFF	TGTGCCAGCAGCCCAACCCCGGGGGGGAACACTGAAGCTTTCTTT
TRBV18	TRBJ2-5	-	-	CASSPSGRVETQYF	TGTGCCAGCTCACCATCCGGGAGAGTAGAGACCCAGTACTTC
TRBV7-9	TRBJ2-7	-	TRBD1	CASSSTGTGGEQYF	TGTGCCAGCAGCTCCACCGGGACAGGGGGCGAGCAGTACTTC
TRBV6-1	TRBJ2-4	-	TRBD2	CASSEGLFNIQYF	TGTGCCAGCAGTGAGGGACTATTTAACATTCAGTACTTC
TRBV7-9	TRBJ1-2	-	TRBD1	CASSLGGQGGNYGYTF	TGTGCCAGCAGCTTAGGGGGACAGGGAGGTAACTATGGCTACACCTTC
TRBV29-1	TRBJ2-7	-	TRBD1	CSVEGQGVHEQYF	TGCAGCGTTGAGGGACAGGGGGTCCACGAGCAGTACTTC
TRBV10-3	TRBJ1-2	-	TRBD1	CAISSGQRLYGYTF	TGTGCCATCAGCTCGGGACAGCGACTCTATGGCTACACCTTC
TRBV18	TRBJ1-1	once	-	CASSPPRGAPGEAFF	TGTGCCAGCTCACCACCCCGGGGGGCTCCAGGAGAAGCTTTCTTT
TRBV19	TRBJ1-3	-	-	CASSTMGLRSGNTIYF	TGTGCCAGTAGTACAATGGGCCTCCGCTCTGGAAACACCATATATTTT
TRBV29-1	TRBJ2-2	-	TRBD1	CSAEIRDRGDTGELFF	TGCAGCGCCGAAATCCGGGACAGGGGGGACACCGGGGAGCTGTTTTTT
TRBV5-1	TRBJ1-1	-	TRBD1	CASTLRQGDTEAFF	TGCGCCAGCACCCTCCGTCAGGGGGACACTGAAGCTTTCTTT
TRBV7-9	TRBJ2-7	once	-	CASSSYRETYEQYF	TGTGCCAGCAGCTCCTACAGGGAAACCTACGAGCAGTACTTC
TRBV6-1	TRBJ1-1	-	-	CASTTGYFTEAFF	TGTGCCAGCACCACAGGGTATTTCACTGAAGCTTTCTTT
TRBV7-9	TRBJ1-3	-	-	CASSLSGNTIYF	TGTGCCAGCAGCTTATCAGGAAACACCATATATTTT
TRBV28	TRBJ1-2	-	TRBD1	CASSFDMVRRGQRGVNYGYTF	TGTGCCAGCAGTTTTGATATGGTCCGCAGGGGGCAACGTGGTGTCAACTATGGCTACACCTTC
TRBV5-5	TRBJ1-1	-	TRBD1	CASSRDRGRTEAFF	TGTGCCAGCAGCAGGGACAGGGGACGGACTGAAGCTTTCTTT
TRBV5-1	TRBJ2-7	-	-	CASSLEGVGAPTPYEQYF	TGCGCCAGCAGCTTAGAGGGGGTTGGGGCACCAACCCCCTACGAGCAGTACTTC
TRBV9	TRBJ1-3	-	-	CASSVDVGVYGNTIYF	TGTGCCAGCAGCGTAGACGTAGGGGTGTATGGAAACACCATATATTTT
TRBV18	TRBJ2-3	-	TRBD1	CASSPDRGWTDTQYF	TGTGCCAGCTCACCCGACAGGGGATGGACAGATACGCAGTATTTT
TRBV7-9	TRBJ2-5	-	-	CASSIKEGEQYF	TGTGCCAGCAGCATCAAAGAGGGGGAGCAGTACTTC
TRBV30	TRBJ1-1	-	-	CAWSVQGTEAFF	TGTGCCTGGAGTGTACAGGGCACTGAAGCTTTCTTT
TRBV6-5	TRBJ1-1	-	TRBD1	CASRPTGGAGTEAFF	TGTGCCAGCAGACCTACAGGGGGCGCGGGCACTGAAGCTTTCTTT
TRBV30	TRBJ1-2	-	TRBD1	CAWSPGDRGIYYGYTF	TGTGCCTGGAGCCCCGGGGACAGGGGGATCTACTATGGCTACACCTTC
TRBV14	TRBJ1-2	-	-	CASSQDGRWASYGYTF	TGTGCCAGCAGCCAAGATGGGAGGTGGGCATCCTATGGCTACACCTTC
TRBV4-3	TRBJ1-1	few	-	CASSQEVFGGAFF	TGCGCCAGCAGCCAAGAAGTCTTTGGGGGGGCTTTCTTT
TRBV19	TRBJ2-6	-	-	CASRDGGLVSGANVLTF	TGTGCCAGTAGGGACGGAGGGCTAGTGTCGGGGGCCAACGTCCTGACTTTC
TRBV7-9	TRBJ2-3	-	-	CASSFAGTSTDTQYF	TGTGCCAGCAGCTTTGCGGGCACTAGCACAGATACGCAGTATTTT
TRBV5-5	TRBJ2-1	-	TRBD2	CASSLERGPYNEQFF	TGTGCCAGCAGCTTGGAGCGGGGTCCCTACAATGAGCAGTTCTTC
TRBV29-1	TRBJ1-3	few	-	CSAEQRGGNTIYF	TGCAGCGCTGAACAGAGGGGGGGAAACACCATATATTTT
TRBV5-5	TRBJ2-2	-	TRBD1	CASRDRLNTGELFF	TGTGCCTCACGGGACAGACTTAACACCGGGGAGCTGTTTTTT
TRBV7-8	TRBJ1-3	few	-	CASSANRVGTRNTIYF	TGTGCCAGCAGCGCCAACAGGGTGGGCACAAGAAACACCATATATTTT
TRBV19	TRBJ1-2	-	TRBD1	CATWDRVGYGYTF	TGTGCCACTTGGGACAGGGTGGGCTATGGCTACACCTTC
TRBV28	TRBJ1-3	-	-	CASGLGVPGNTIYF	TGTGCCAGTGGGCTCGGGGTCCCTGGAAACACCATATATTTT
TRBV5-1	TRBJ2-7	-	TRBD2	CASSLVLAGGRREQYF	TGCGCCAGCAGCTTAGTCCTAGCGGGGGGGCGAAGGGAGCAGTACTTC
TRBV4-2	TRBJ1-4	-	TRBD1	CASSPDRLGSREKLFF	TGTGCCAGCAGCCCGGACAGGCTCGGGAGTCGTGAAAAACTGTTTTTT
TRBV5-1	TRBJ1-1	few	TRBD1	CASSNRGLDTEAFF	TGCGCCAGCAGCAACAGGGGGCTGGACACTGAAGCTTTCTTT
TRBV2	TRBJ1-1	-	-	CASSVSQGANTEAFF	TGTGCCAGCAGTGTATCCCAGGGCGCGAACACTGAAGCTTTCTTT
TRBV9	TRBJ2-7	-	TRBD1	CASSVEGANYEQYF	TGTGCCAGCAGCGTAGAGGGGGCTAACTACGAGCAGTACTTC
TRBV18	TRBJ2-2	-	-	CASSPDRLITGELFF	TGTGCCAGCTCACCGGACAGACTTATCACCGGGGAGCTGTTTTTT
TRBV9	TRBJ1-1	-	TRBD1	CASSVGTGGAFF	TGTGCCAGCAGCGTAGGGACAGGGGGAGCTTTCTTT
TRBV6-6	TRBJ2-1	-	-	CASTLWRGRNNEQFF	TGTGCCAGCACCCTATGGAGGGGACGCAACAATGAGCAGTTCTTC
TRBV5-1	TRBJ2-5	-	-	CASSPGSARETQYF	TGCGCCAGCAGCCCCGGTAGCGCGAGGGAGACCCAGTACTTC
TRBV6-1	TRBJ2-7	-	TRBD1	CASSVTGWNEQYF	TGTGCCAGCAGTGTGACAGGGTGGAACGAGCAGTACTTC
TRBV9	TRBJ2-5	few	TRBD2	CASSVEGGLAGKTQYF	TGTGCCAGCAGCGTAGAGGGGGGACTAGCGGGGAAGACCCAGTACTTC
TRBV9	TRBJ1-3	-	-	CASSDNTALGNTIYF	TGTGCCAGCAGTGATAATACAGCCCTAGGAAACACCATATATTTT
TRBV6-5	TRBJ1-4	-	-	CASSEMDSQLRFF	TGTGCCAGCAGTGAAATGGACAGCCAGTTGCGGTTTTTT
TRBV6-1	TRBJ2-4	-	-	CASRERDIQYF	TGTGCCAGCAGGGAGAGGGACATTCAGTACTTC
TRBV10-3	TRBJ1-6	-	TRBD1	CAIKSGQHNNSPLHF	TGTGCCATCAAATCGGGACAGCATAATAATTCACCCCTCCACTTT
TRBV4-1	TRBJ1-2	-	-	CASSQEAVRDYGYTF	TGCGCCAGCAGCCAAGAGGCAGTCCGGGACTATGGCTACACCTTC
TRBV6-5	TRBJ1-2	-	-	CASREQGRYGYTF	TGTGCCAGCAGAGAACAGGGAAGATATGGCTACACCTTC
TRBV5-6	TRBJ1-5	-	-	CASSLAGQIYSNQPQHF	TGTGCCAGCAGCTTGGCTGGACAGATTTATAGCAATCAGCCCCAGCATTTT
TRBV29-1	TRBJ2-3	-	-	CSGVGGTDTQYF	TGCAGCGGGGTGGGAGGCACAGATACGCAGTATTTT
TRBV5-4	TRBJ2-3	-	-	CASSFRDFGTDTQYF	TGTGCCAGCAGCTTCCGCGACTTCGGGACAGATACGCAGTATTTT
TRBV2	TRBJ2-2	-	-	CASSELSSAHTGELFF	TGTGCCAGCAGTGAACTTAGTAGCGCGCACACCGGGGAGCTGTTTTTT
TRBV6-1	TRBJ2-1	-	TRBD2	CASGTLAGGPGEQFF	TGTGCCAGCGGGACTCTAGCGGGGGGGCCCGGTGAGCAGTTCTTC
TRBV5-1	TRBJ2-1	-	TRBD1	CASSKDPGQNNEQFF	TGCGCCAGCAGCAAGGATCCGGGACAGAACAATGAGCAGTTCTTC